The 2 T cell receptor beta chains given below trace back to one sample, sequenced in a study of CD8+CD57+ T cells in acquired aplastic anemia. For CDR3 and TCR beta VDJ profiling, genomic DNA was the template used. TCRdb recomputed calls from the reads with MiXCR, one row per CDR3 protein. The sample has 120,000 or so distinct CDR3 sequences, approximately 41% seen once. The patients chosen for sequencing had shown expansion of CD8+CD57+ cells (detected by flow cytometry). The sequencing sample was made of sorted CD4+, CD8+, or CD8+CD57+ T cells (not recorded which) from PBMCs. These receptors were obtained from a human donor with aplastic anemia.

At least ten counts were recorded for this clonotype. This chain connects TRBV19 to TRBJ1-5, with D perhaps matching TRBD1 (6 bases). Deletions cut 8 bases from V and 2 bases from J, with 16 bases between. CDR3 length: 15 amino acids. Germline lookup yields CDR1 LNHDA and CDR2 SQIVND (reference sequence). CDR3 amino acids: CASLETGRGNQPQHF. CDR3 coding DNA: TGTGCCAGTCTCGAGACAGGACGGGGCAATCAGCCCCAGCATTTT.

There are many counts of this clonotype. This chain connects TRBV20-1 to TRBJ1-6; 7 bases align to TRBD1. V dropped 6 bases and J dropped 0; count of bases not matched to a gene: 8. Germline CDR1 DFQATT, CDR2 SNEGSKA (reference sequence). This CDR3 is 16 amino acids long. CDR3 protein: CSAPDRRSSYNSPLHF. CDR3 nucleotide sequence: TGCAGTGCCCCGGACAGGCGAAGCTCCTATAATTCACCCCTCCACTTT.